This T cell receptor beta chain emerged from a study of CD8+ T cells in alopecia areata. Whole-study context: For the treated group, dosing was oral tofacitinib at 5 to 10 mg twice daily. Dosing with tofacitinib proceeded for 6 to 18 months, followed by 6 months off drug.

The authors extracted RNA and reverse transcribed it into cDNA as the sequencing template. Assay: immunoSEQ multiplex PCR; the TCRdb copy retains only in-frame clones and omits some. The data contain 6,000 to 9,500 clones, roughly 69% of them singletons. Lesional scalp punch biopsies and peripheral blood were collected from alopecia areata patients. This clone was observed a handful of times. Its antigen is still unknown. Overall study results and limits: Sequencing of scalp samples also captures resident alphabeta T cells of normal skin. An increase in clonality over normal scalp was evident in lesional scalp, especially alopecia totalis/universalis.

Trimming pared 0 bases from V and 4 bases from J, leaving 14 bases between. CDR3 size: 16 residues. The V gene's germline CDR1 is SGHTS and CDR2 YDEGEE. This chain links TRBV5-8 with TRBJ2-1, with D perhaps matching TRBD1 (6 bases). Specimen: skin, collected at week 0. This TCR derives from a human donor with alopecia areata. The CDR3 DNA is TGTGCCAGCAGCTTGGGGGCACAGGGTTTTTACAATGAGCAGTTCTTC. Its translation: CASSLGAQGFYNEQFF.